These 26 T cell receptor beta chains came from one sample sequenced in a study of T cell repertoires in cytomegalovirus infection. No antigen has been assigned to these receptors. Each CDR3 protein gets one entry after TCRdb re-called the reads with MiXCR. Of some 900,000 distinct CDR3 sequences in the sample, less than 35% were seen once. Sample: cultured CD8+ T cells from PBMCs, taken from culture after CMV antigen stimulation. These receptors all stem from a human donor in good health (CMV status not recorded). Some clones in this sample may be carry-over from other donors' samples.

The genes are TRBV15 and TRBJ2-5; 7 nucleotides line up with TRBD2. The germline V gene encodes CDR1 LNHNV and CDR2 YYDKDF (reference sequence). This CDR3 contains 13 residues. V shed 3 bases and J 5 bases; nucleotides not matched to a gene: 3. The CDR3 loop reads CATSRTSKETQYF. The CDR3, as DNA: TGTGCCACCAGCAGGACTAGCAAGGAGACCCAGTACTTC.

The chain recombines TRBV24-1 with TRBJ1-1; unclear D gene. CDR3 size: 13 residues. Germline V gene lookup returns CDR1 KGHDR and CDR2 SFDVKD. Trimming stripped 8 bases from V and 1 base from J, with 10 bases between. CDR3 amino acids: CATKGPGNTEAFF. The CDR3 bases are TGTGCCACCAAGGGCCCCGGGAACACTGAAGCTTTCTTT.

Of note for this clonotype: A much larger clone lies a single base off, so this may be a read error. The chain joins TRBV7-8 to TRBJ2-1; D not resolved. Per germline, CDR1 SGHVS and CDR2 FQNEAQ. V lost 3 bases and J lost 3, with 18 bases in between. The CDR3 is made up of 17 amino acids. This chain's CDR3 is CASSFRFGDRLYNEQFF. The CDR3 nucleotides read TGTGCCAGCAGCTTTCGCTTTGGGGATAGGCTCTACAATGAGCAGTTCTTC.

This clonotype was counted ten times or more. V gene TRBV7-2 combines with J gene TRBJ1-4; D ambiguous. There are 12 residues in the CDR3. Germline V lookup: CDR1 SGHTA, CDR2 FQGNSA. V was trimmed by 4 bases and J by 11 bases, leaving 11 bases between them. The CDR3 sequence is CASSSEAGKLFF. The DNA of the CDR3 is TGTGCCAGCAGCTCGGAGGCGGGGAAACTGTTTTTT.

The chain recombines TRBV10-3 with TRBJ1-6; TRBD1 agrees at 11 bases. CDR1 and CDR2 (germline): ENHRY, SYGVKD. J was trimmed by 5 bases and V by 4 bases; bases with no gene match: 16. The CDR3 spans 20 residues. CDR3 protein: CAISGVWTGGFPYDNSPLHF. CDR3 bases: TGTGCCATCAGTGGGGTATGGACAGGGGGCTTTCCTTATGATAATTCACCCCTCCACTTT.

The chain has TRBV5-8 and TRBJ1-6; 7 nucleotides line up with TRBD1. The CDR3 runs to 15 residues. CDR1 is SGHTS, CDR2 YDEGEE, per germline. After removal of 3 bases from V and 7 bases from J, the junction contained 7 bases not matched to a gene. The CDR3 is CASSYTGVGNSPLHF. CDR3 in DNA: TGTGCCAGCAGCTACACAGGGGTGGGAAATTCACCCCTCCACTTT.

The CDR3 spells CASGPTGDQETQYF. The CDR3 DNA reads as TGTGCCAGCGGGCCGACAGGGGACCAAGAGACCCAGTACTTC. V usage is TRBV27 and J usage is TRBJ2-5, with 8 bases lining up with TRBD1. The CDR3 contains 14 residues. J was trimmed by 0 bases and V by 8 bases; bases with no gene match: 5. In germline, CDR1 is MNHEY, CDR2 SMNVEV (reference sequence).

This chain connects TRBV4-1 to TRBJ2-7; D is perhaps TRBD1 (6 bases). CDR1 and CDR2 from the germline V gene are MGHRA and YSYEKL. This CDR3 has 15 amino acids. Trimming left V 0 bases short and J 2 bases short, with 11 bases between. Here the CDR3 reads CASSQDPRGTYEQYF. DNA of the CDR3: TGCGCCAGCAGCCAAGACCCGAGGGGGACCTACGAGCAGTACTTC.

The chain couples TRBV7-6 to TRBJ2-7; 8 bases are a match to TRBD2. From germline, CDR1 is SGHVS and CDR2 FNYEAQ. V lost 4 bases to trimming and J lost 5 bases; unmatched junction nucleotides: 7. The CDR3 sequence is 14 residues long. CDR3 coding DNA: TGTGCCAGCAGCTCGTTGGCGGGGGGTGACGAGCAGTACTTC. Protein sequence: CASSSLAGGDEQYF.

With respect to this clonotype: One end of the junction is discordant with germline, which a read error may explain. The chain links TRBV20-1 to TRBJ2-1; maybe TRBD1 (5 bases). This CDR3 region has 15 residues. Germline assignment: CDR1 DFQATT and CDR2 SNEGSKA (reference sequence). Here the CDR3 reads CSPRQPSSSYNEQFF. CDR3 coding DNA: TGCAGTCCTAGACAGCCCTCGAGCTCCTACAATGAGCAGTTCTTC.

This clonotype turned up a few times. The chain employs TRBV10-3 and TRBJ2-1, with 12 bases aligning to TRBD1. Germline V CDR1 and CDR2: ENHRY, SYGVKD. The J segment lost 8 bases and the V segment lost 5 bases, leaving 7 bases of the junction unmatched. This CDR3 is 15 amino acids long. CDR3 loop: CAISKTGTGGDEQFF. Written as DNA, the CDR3 is TGTGCCATCAGTAAGACCGGGACAGGGGGCGATGAGCAGTTCTTC.

This clonotype was seen a handful of times. The chain combines TRBV7-6 with TRBJ1-2, with D maybe TRBD1 (5 bases). Germline V gene sequence: CDR1 SGHVS, CDR2 FNYEAQ. Trimming removed 5 bases at V and 4 bases at J, with 17 bases between. The CDR3 spans 15 residues. CDR3 residues: CASSVSRVGVYGYTF. The CDR3 DNA is TGTGCCAGCAGCGTCTCCAGGGTCGGCGTCTATGGCTACACCTTC.

The chain links TRBV20-1 to TRBJ2-1; D might be TRBD2 (6 bases). Germline V gene data show CDR1 as DFQATT and CDR2 as SNEGSKA (reference sequence). This CDR3 is built from 18 residues. The V and J ends lost 0 bases and 0 bases respectively, with 18 bases between them. CDR3 in DNA: TGCAGTGCTAGAGATCCTCGGCTAGCGCTAAGCTCCTACAATGAGCAGTTCTTC. Translation: CSARDPRLALSSYNEQFF.

This clonotype was seen a handful of times. The chain links TRBV7-6 to TRBJ1-5; TRBD1 might be the D (5 bases). Germline V gene lookup returns CDR1 SGHVS and CDR2 FNYEAQ. The V end was cut by 0 bases, the J end by 0 bases, with 12 bases between. This CDR3 is built from 17 residues. The CDR3 DNA sequence: TGTGCCAGCAGCTTAGCGGAAGGGACCTATAGCAATCAGCCCCAGCATTTT. Amino acids: CASSLAEGTYSNQPQHF.

This clonotype was observed a few times. The chain links TRBV4-3 to TRBJ1-6, with D tentatively TRBD1 (5 bases). The V gene's germline CDR1 is LGHNA and CDR2 YSLEER. CDR3 length: 18 residues. The V gene lost 3 bases and the J gene lost 0 bases, with 15 bases spanning the gap. This chain's CDR3 is CASSHPGTGSSYNSPLHF. The CDR3 bases are TGCGCCAGCAGCCACCCCGGGACGGGGAGCTCCTATAATTCACCCCTCCACTTT.

The gene calls are TRBV10-3 and TRBJ2-7; TRBD1 matches 9 bases. Per the germline V gene, CDR1 is ENHRY and CDR2 is SYGVKD. The CDR3 runs to 13 residues. The V and J ends lost 5 bases and 6 bases, in that order; junction bases with no gene match: 5. The CDR3 bases are TGTGCCATCAGTTGGACAGGGGAGGGCGAGCAGTACGTC. Translating it yields CAISWTGEGEQYV.

In its sample, this clonotype was seen many times. This chain uses TRBV7-6 with TRBJ2-3, with D possibly matching TRBD2 (5 bases). The CDR3 has 16 residues. Trimming shortened V by 2 bases and J by 2 bases, and 14 bases separated the two germline ends. Germline CDR1 SGHVS, CDR2 FNYEAQ. CDR3 residues: CASSLSGGRYTDTQYF. CDR3 DNA sequence: TGTGCCAGCAGCTTATCCGGCGGGCGGTACACAGATACGCAGTATTTT.

V and J are TRBV7-9 and TRBJ2-1, with D hard to call. The CDR3 is 11 amino acids. Germline CDR1 SEHNR, CDR2 FQNEAQ (reference sequence). Trimming took 5 bases from V and 10 from J, leaving 9 bases between them. As DNA, the CDR3 is TGTGCCAGCAGCCTCCCTAGGGAGCAGTTCTTC. As protein: CASSLPREQFF. Looking up the rest from reference TRBV7-9 and TRBJ2-1 gives the full variable domain: DTGVSQNPRHKITKRGQNVTFRCDPISEHNRLYWYRQTLGQGPEFLTYFQNEAQLEKSRLLSDRFSAERPKGSFSTLEIQRTEQGDSAMYLCASSLPREQFFGPGTRLTVL.

V and J are TRBV7-9 and TRBJ2-7, with D unresolved. V was shortened by 5 bases and J by 0 bases, with 17 bases between the two germline ends. The CDR3 has 16 amino acids. Germline V gives CDR1 SEHNR, CDR2 FQNEAQ (reference sequence). CDR3 in amino acids: CASSRTFGRSSYEQYF. Written as DNA, the CDR3 is TGTGCCAGCAGCCGAACTTTTGGGCGGAGCTCCTACGAGCAGTACTTC.

V gene TRBV27 combines with J gene TRBJ1-6; 7 nucleotides agree with TRBD1. The CDR3 sequence is 15 residues long. CDR1 and CDR2 from the germline V gene are MNHEY and SMNVEV (reference sequence). Germline trimming cut 2 bases from V and 14 bases from J; bases unmatched to any gene: 12. As DNA, the CDR3 is TGTGCCAGCAGTTTACGGGGACAGACTGGCAGATCCCTCCACTTT. Translating it yields CASSLRGQTGRSLHF.

This chain links TRBV19 with TRBJ1-1; tentatively, D is TRBD1 (5 bases). Germline V gene data show CDR1 as LNHDA and CDR2 as SQIVND (reference sequence). The CDR3 extends over 15 amino acids. V lost 3 bases and J 4 bases, leaving 15 bases between the germline ends. CDR3 region: CASSMHNRGSTEAFF. DNA of the CDR3: TGTGCCAGTAGTATGCATAATCGGGGGAGCACTGAAGCTTTCTTT.

This clonotype has a handful of counts. The gene calls are TRBV18 and TRBJ2-5, with D possibly matching TRBD2 (6 bases). The germline CDR1 and CDR2 sequences are KGHSH and LQKENI. This CDR3 region has 18 residues. Trimming pared 5 bases from V and 3 bases from J, leaving 25 bases between. CDR3 region: CASSLLQDKLGGEETQYF. CDR3 nucleotide sequence: TGTGCCAGCTCATTACTGCAGGATAAGCTGGGAGGTGAAGAGACCCAGTACTTC.

V and J are TRBV5-6 and TRBJ2-6, with 8 bases that match TRBD1. CDR3 length: 17 residues. Trimming cost V 2 bases and J 0 bases; bases outside gene matches: 4. The V gene's germline CDR1 is SGHDT and CDR2 YYEEEE. The CDR3 spells CASSFGQGHSGANVLTF. DNA for the CDR3: TGTGCCAGCAGCTTCGGACAGGGCCACTCTGGGGCCAACGTCCTGACTTTC.

This chain links TRBV2 with TRBJ1-4; 8 bases agree with TRBD1. V was pared by 5 bases and J by 13 bases, with 6 bases of the junction left unmatched. The length of the CDR3 is 12 residues. CDR1 SNHLY and CDR2 FYNNEI come from the germline V gene. CDR3 coding DNA: TGTGCCAGCAGTCCCCGACAGGGGAGACTGTTTTTT. It specifies CASSPRQGRLFF.

The chain employs TRBV28 and TRBJ2-2; D is undetermined. Germline V gene sequence: CDR1 MDHEN, CDR2 SYDVKM. This CDR3 spans 12 amino acids. V lost 10 bases, J lost 7 bases, and 13 bases lay in between. CDR3 residues: CATPTNHGELFF. The CDR3 nucleotides read TGTGCCACTCCTACGAACCACGGGGAGCTGTTTTTT.

A few counts support this clonotype. The gene calls are TRBV7-9 and TRBJ1-2; D is perhaps TRBD1 (6 bases). The germline V and J ends were trimmed by 5 bases and 8 bases, with 15 bases remaining between them. CDR3 size: 13 residues. Looked up from germline, CDR1 is SEHNR and CDR2 is FQNEAQ (reference sequence). The CDR3 bases are TGTGCCAGCAGCCCCCAGGGGATGAGGGGCTACACCTTC. Protein sequence: CASSPQGMRGYTF.